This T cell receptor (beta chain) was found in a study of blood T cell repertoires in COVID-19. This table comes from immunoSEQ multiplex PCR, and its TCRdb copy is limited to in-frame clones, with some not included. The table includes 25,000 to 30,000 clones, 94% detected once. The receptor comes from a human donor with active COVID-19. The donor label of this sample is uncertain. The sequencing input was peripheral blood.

CDR3 amino acids: CASSYPENTEAFF. In nucleotides, the CDR3 is TGTGCCAGCAGTTACCCAGAGAACACTGAAGCTTTCTTT. The chain combines TRBV6-6 with TRBJ1-1; no clear D gene. Trimming shortened V by 2 bases and J by 1 base, and 5 bases separated the two germline ends. This CDR3 contains 13 residues. CDR1 is MNHNY and CDR2 is SVGAGI in the germline V gene (reference sequence).